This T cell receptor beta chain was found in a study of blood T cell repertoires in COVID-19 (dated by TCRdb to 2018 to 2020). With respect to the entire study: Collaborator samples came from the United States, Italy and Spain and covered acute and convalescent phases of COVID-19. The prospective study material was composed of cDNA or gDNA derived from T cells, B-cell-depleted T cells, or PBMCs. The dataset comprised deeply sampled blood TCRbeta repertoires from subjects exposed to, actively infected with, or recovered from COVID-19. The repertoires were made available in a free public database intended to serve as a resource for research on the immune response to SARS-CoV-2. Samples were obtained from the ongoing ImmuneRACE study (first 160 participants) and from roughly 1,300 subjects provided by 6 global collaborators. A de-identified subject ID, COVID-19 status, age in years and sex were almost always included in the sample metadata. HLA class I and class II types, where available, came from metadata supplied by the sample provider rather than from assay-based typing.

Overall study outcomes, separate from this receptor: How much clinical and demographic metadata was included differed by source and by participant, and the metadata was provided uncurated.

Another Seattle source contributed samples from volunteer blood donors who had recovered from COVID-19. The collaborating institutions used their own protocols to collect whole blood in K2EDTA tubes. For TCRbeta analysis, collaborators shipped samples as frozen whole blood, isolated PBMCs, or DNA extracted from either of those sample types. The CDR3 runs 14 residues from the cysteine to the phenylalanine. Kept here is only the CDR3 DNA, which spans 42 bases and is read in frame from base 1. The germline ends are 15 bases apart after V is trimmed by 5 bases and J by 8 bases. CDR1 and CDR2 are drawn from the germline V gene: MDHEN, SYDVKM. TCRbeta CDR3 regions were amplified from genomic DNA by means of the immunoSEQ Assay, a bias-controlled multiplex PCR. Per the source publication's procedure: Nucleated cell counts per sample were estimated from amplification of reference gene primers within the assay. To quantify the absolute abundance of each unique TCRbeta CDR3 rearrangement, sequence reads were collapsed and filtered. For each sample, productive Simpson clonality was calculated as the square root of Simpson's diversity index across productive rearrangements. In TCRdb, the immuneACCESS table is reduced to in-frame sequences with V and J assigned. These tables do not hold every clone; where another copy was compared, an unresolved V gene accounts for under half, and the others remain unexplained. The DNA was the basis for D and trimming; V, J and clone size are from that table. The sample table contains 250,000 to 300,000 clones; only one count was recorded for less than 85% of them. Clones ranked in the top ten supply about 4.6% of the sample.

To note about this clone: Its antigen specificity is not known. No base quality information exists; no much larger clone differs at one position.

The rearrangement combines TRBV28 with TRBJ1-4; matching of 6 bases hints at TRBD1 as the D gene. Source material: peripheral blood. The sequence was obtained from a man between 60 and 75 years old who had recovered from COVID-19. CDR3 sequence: CASSTQGREEKLFF. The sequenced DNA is TGTGCCAGCAGTACCCAGGGGAGAGAGGAAAAACTGTTTTTT.